This entry lists 20 T cell receptor beta chains sequenced from one sample in a study of blood T cell repertoires in COVID-19 (dated by TCRdb to 2019 to 2021). The library was produced with the immunoSEQ multiplex PCR assay. TCRdb holds this immuneACCESS table with in-frame rearrangements only. Some clones are missing; in checked studies, unresolved V genes explain under half, and the rest has no known cause. In all, the sample holds some 300,000 clones, and about nine tenths of those were seen once. Clones ranked in the top ten supply approximately 6.5% of the sample. Sequencing was carried out using peripheral blood. These receptors were collected from a woman aged 50 to 60 with COVID-19, enrolled during active disease.

The genes are TRBV6-5 and TRBJ1-3; 8 positions match TRBD1. CDR3 size: 13 residues. Germline loops: CDR1 MNHEY, CDR2 SVGAGI. The junction had 7 bases not matched to a gene; V was cut back by 10 bases and J by 5 bases. The CDR3 bases are TGTGCCATTGGACAGGGAGTAAGAAACACCATATATTTT. As protein: CAIGQGVRNTIYF.

This chain uses TRBV20-1 with TRBJ2-7, with TRBD2 as a possible D gene (6 bases). Germline V gives CDR1 DFQATT, CDR2 SNEGSKA (reference sequence). The CDR3 consists of 11 residues. CDR3 region: CCLRGSYEQYF. CDR3 bases: TGCTGCCTGCGGGGAAGCTACGAGCAGTACTTC.

The chain combines TRBV19 with TRBJ1-4, with TRBD1 as a possible D gene (6 bases). The CDR3 consists of 15 residues. Germline lookup yields CDR1 LNHDA and CDR2 SQIVND (reference sequence). V gave up 5 bases and J gave up 3 bases, with 13 bases separating them. The CDR3 coding sequence is TGTGCCAGTAGTCACGGACAGAGACCTAATGAAAAACTGTTTTTT. Translated, it gives CASSHGQRPNEKLFF.

This rearrangement joins TRBV28 to TRBJ1-2, with D possibly TRBD1 on 6 matching bases. There are 13 residues in the CDR3. The germline CDR1 and CDR2 sequences are MDHEN and SYDVKM. V lost 10 bases and J 7 bases, leaving 19 bases between the germline ends. The CDR3 DNA sequence: TGTGCCACTATTCAGGGGACTATCGGTGGCTACACCTTC. Protein product: CATIQGTIGGYTF.

The gene calls are TRBV6-4 and TRBJ2-1; D unclear. This CDR3 has 14 amino acids. CDR1 MRHNA and CDR2 SNTAGT come from the germline V gene. Trimming took off 5 bases at V and 5 bases at J, with 13 bases between the two ends. The CDR3 region is CASSISSANNEQFF. In DNA form, the CDR3 reads TGTGCCAGCAGTATTAGCTCGGCTAACAATGAGCAGTTCTTC.

This clone was detected a few times. V gene TRBV5-3 combines with J gene TRBJ1-6; D unclear. TRBV5-3 is an open reading frame, and its role is uncertain. This CDR3 has 15 amino acids. Trimming removed 3 bases at V and 7 bases at J, with 14 bases between. CDR3 in DNA: TGTGCCAGAAGCTCACGAGCGGGGTTGAATTCACCCCTCCACTTT. It codes for CARSSRAGLNSPLHF.

The chain carries TRBV5-4 and TRBJ1-2, with a weak D call TRBD1 (6 bases). Trimming removed 4 bases from V and 4 bases from J, with 14 bases in between. Germline V gives CDR1 SGHNT, CDR2 YYREEE (reference sequence). CDR3 length equals 14 residues. CDR3 nucleotides: TGTGCCAGCAGCGGAACAGGGACCTCCTATGGCTACACCTTC. Protein: CASSGTGTSYGYTF.

The V and J genes are TRBV3-1 (or the pseudogene TRBV3-2) and TRBJ2-2; D possibly corresponds to TRBD2 (6 bases). V lost 0 bases and J 5 bases, leaving 13 bases between the germline ends. CDR1 and CDR2 (germline): LGHDT, YNNKEL (reference sequence). This CDR3 contains 16 residues. CDR3 nucleotide sequence: TGTGCCAGCAGCCAAGATCTTGGGGGAGGAACCGGGGAGCTGTTTTTT. It encodes CASSQDLGGGTGELFF.

This clone showed up just once. The chain has TRBV5-1 and TRBJ2-1; D possibly corresponds to TRBD2 (6 bases). The CDR3 contains 14 residues. The germline CDR1 and CDR2 sequences are SGHRS and YFSETQ. Trimming shortened V by 1 base and J by 8 bases, and 13 bases separated the two germline ends. As DNA, the CDR3 is TGCGCCAGCAGCTTGATGGGGCGGGAATATGAGCAGTTCTTC. This encodes CASSLMGREYEQFF.

The chain is built from TRBV7-2 and TRBJ2-3; 14 bases align to TRBD2. The germline CDR1 and CDR2 sequences are SGHTA and FQGNSA. The CDR3 runs 16 residues. V lost 5 bases and J lost 5; bases outside the gene matches: 6. The CDR3 region is CASSTGLAGGGDTQYF. Written as DNA, the CDR3 is TGTGCCAGCAGCACAGGACTAGCGGGAGGTGGAGATACGCAGTATTTT. Drawing the rest from reference TRBV7-2 and TRBJ2-3, the complete variable domain is GAGVSQSPSNKVTEKGKDVELRCDPISGHTALYWYRQSLGQGLEFLIYFQGNSAPDKSGLPSDRFSAERTGGSVSTLTIQRTQQEDSAVYLCASSTGLAGGGDTQYFGPGTRLTVL.

The rearrangement uses TRBV4-1 and TRBJ2-7; D remains unclear. CDR3 length equals 13 residues. Germline V gives CDR1 MGHRA, CDR2 YSYEKL. V lost 0 bases to trimming and J lost 2 bases, with 5 bases between them. CDR3 nucleotides: TGCGCCAGCAGCCAAGATCGGGCCTACGAGCAGTACTTC. It yields the protein CASSQDRAYEQYF.

This rearrangement joins TRBV4-3 to TRBJ1-3; no reliable D call. Germline-derived CDR1 and CDR2 are LGHNA and YSLEER. The CDR3 loop spans 17 amino acids. The V and J ends lost 0 bases and 1 base respectively, with 13 bases between them. The CDR3 region has the DNA TGCGCCAGCAGCCAAGAAAAAGGACTGATATCTGGAAACACCATATATTTT. Protein product: CASSQEKGLISGNTIYF.

This rearrangement joins TRBV19 to TRBJ2-7, with 7 bases identical to TRBD1. Trimming at V came to 5 bases and at J to 0 bases, leaving 4 bases not matched to a gene. Germline loops: CDR1 LNHDA, CDR2 SQIVND (reference sequence). The CDR3 totals 14 residues. As DNA, the CDR3 is TGTGCCAGTAGTCACAGGGGTGGCTCCTACGAGCAGTACTTC. This translates into CASSHRGGSYEQYF.

The chain recombines TRBV23-1 with TRBJ1-2; 10 nucleotides line up with TRBD1. TRBV23-1 is flagged as an ORF with uncertain function. V shed 1 base and J 7 bases; nucleotides not matched to a gene: 6. The CDR3 is made up of 15 amino acids. The CDR3 spells CASSQLGQGSCGYTF. The CDR3 DNA reads TGCGCCAGCAGTCAATTGGGACAGGGGTCGTGTGGCTACACCTTC.

This chain joins TRBV25-1 and TRBJ1-2; D is unresolved. Germline lookup yields CDR1 MGHDK and CDR2 SYGVNS. The V end lost 4 bases, the J end lost 4 bases, and 4 bases lay between the germline ends. This CDR3 region has 11 residues. This CDR3 is CASSAGYGYTF. DNA of the CDR3: TGTGCCAGCAGTGCAGGCTATGGCTACACCTTC.

The chain combines TRBV29-1 with TRBJ1-5; 11 bases line up with TRBD1. V lost 5 bases and J lost 3; bases outside the gene matches: 3. There are 14 residues in the CDR3. CDR1 SQVTM and CDR2 ANQGSEA come from the germline V gene. The DNA of the CDR3 is TGCAGCGTTACGGGACAGGGGGACAATCAGCCCCAGCATTTT. Translated, it gives CSVTGQGDNQPQHF.

V usage is TRBV7-2 and J usage is TRBJ1-5, with 11 bases that match TRBD1. Germline lookup yields CDR1 SGHTA and CDR2 FQGNSA. This CDR3 comprises 15 residues. With 4 bases clipped from V and 5 bases from J, the junction kept 4 bases outside the gene matches. The CDR3 reads CASSSDRGLDQPQHF. The CDR3 nucleotides read TGTGCCAGCAGCTCGGACAGGGGGCTCGATCAGCCCCAGCATTTT.

The chain employs TRBV3-1 (or the pseudogene TRBV3-2) and TRBJ2-3; 7 bases agree with TRBD2. In germline, CDR1 is LGHDT, CDR2 YNNKEL (reference sequence). Losses at the gene ends were 0 bases for V and 0 bases for J; bases not matched to a gene: 9. The CDR3 is 18 residues long. The CDR3 sequence: CASSQEVAGGSSTDTQYF. CDR3 nucleotides: TGTGCCAGCAGCCAAGAAGTAGCGGGTGGATCTAGCACAGATACGCAGTATTTT.

The chain joins TRBV5-4 to TRBJ1-2; tentative D call: TRBD1 (5 bases). V lost 6 bases, J lost 8 bases, and 20 bases lay in between. The CDR3 totals 14 residues. Germline lookup yields CDR1 SGHNT and CDR2 YYREEE (reference sequence). DNA for the CDR3: TGTGCCAGCACTGGAACAGGAAGAAACCACGGCTACACCTTC. It is translated as CASTGTGRNHGYTF.

This chain connects TRBV7-8 to TRBJ2-2; 8 bases line up with TRBD1. After removal of 5 bases from V and 0 bases from J, the junction contained 11 bases not matched to a gene. CDR3 size: 18 residues. Germline-derived CDR1 and CDR2 are SGHVS and FQNEAQ. CDR3 loop: CASSPRRGLLSNTGELFF. The CDR3 nucleotides read TGTGCCAGCAGCCCCCGCAGGGGGCTTCTGTCGAACACCGGGGAGCTGTTTTTT.